The clone carrying this TCR beta chain appeared many times. After removal of 4 bases from V and 3 bases from J, the junction contained 17 bases not matched to a gene. Looked up from germline, CDR1 is MGHRA and CDR2 is YSYEKL. The length of the CDR3 is 20 residues. The sample is drawn from a study of Graves' ophthalmopathy and Graves' hyperthyroidism. Establishment of the diagnosis relied upon clinical symptoms, serum thyroxine, TRAb, thyroid ultrasound and orbital computed tomography. For repertoire sequencing, the TCR beta CDR3 regions were amplified from RNA transcripts. A first-round RT-PCR used HTBI primers, followed by a second-round multiplex PCR. TCRdb redid the calling of the multiplex PCR reads with MiXCR, one entry per CDR3 protein. The repertoire holds 400,000 to 500,000 distinct CDR3 sequences, with around 20% as singletons.

The receptor was isolated from a woman in her late teens or twenties with stable Graves' hyperthyroidism. Specimen: peripheral blood. J is TRBJ2-5 and V is TRBV4-1, with TRBD2 matching over 13 bases. Here the CDR3 reads CASSRDSTPGLAGNEETQYF. The CDR3 coding sequence is TGCGCCAGCAGCCGAGACAGTACACCGGGACTAGCGGGAAATGAAGAGACCCAGTACTTC.